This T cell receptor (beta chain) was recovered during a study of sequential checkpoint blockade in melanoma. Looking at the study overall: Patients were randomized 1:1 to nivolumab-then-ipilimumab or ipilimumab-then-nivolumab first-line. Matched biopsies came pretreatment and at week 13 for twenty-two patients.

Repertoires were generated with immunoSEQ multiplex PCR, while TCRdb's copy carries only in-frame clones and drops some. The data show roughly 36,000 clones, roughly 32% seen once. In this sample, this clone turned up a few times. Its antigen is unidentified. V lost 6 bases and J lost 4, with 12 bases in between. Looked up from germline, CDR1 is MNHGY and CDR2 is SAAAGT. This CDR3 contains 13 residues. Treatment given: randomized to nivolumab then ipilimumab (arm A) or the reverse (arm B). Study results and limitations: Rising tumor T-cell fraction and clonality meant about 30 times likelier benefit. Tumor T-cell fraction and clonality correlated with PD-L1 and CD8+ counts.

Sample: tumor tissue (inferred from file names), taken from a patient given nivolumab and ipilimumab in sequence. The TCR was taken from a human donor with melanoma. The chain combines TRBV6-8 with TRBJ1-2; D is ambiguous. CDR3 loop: CASSVSVLYGYTF. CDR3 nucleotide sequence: TGTGCCAGCAGCGTTTCGGTCCTCTATGGCTACACCTTC.